A single TCR beta chain is shown here with its context. Other DNA sequences from this sample encode an identical CDR3 as well. This entry belongs to a study of memory CD4+ T cells and cytomegalovirus serostatus. Assay: immunoSEQ multiplex PCR; the TCRdb copy retains only in-frame clones and omits some. The sample includes about 46,000 clones, over 70% of them seen just once. The germline gives CDR1 MNHEY, CDR2 SMNVEV (reference sequence). The CDR3 is 15 amino acids. V gave up 3 bases and J gave up 0 bases; unmatched junction bases: 3. The sort gate was single viable CD3+CD4+CD8-CD45RO+ cells for memory CD4+ T cells. Total CD4+ T cells were enriched by CD4 positive selection.

The sequenced sample was memory CD4+ T cells from blood. This clonotype was sampled from an adult in good health and CMV-seronegative. The V gene is TRBV27, the J gene TRBJ1-1, with 8 bases identical to TRBD1. The CDR3 bases are TGTGCCAGCAGTTTCGGGACAGGTCTGAACACTGAAGCTTTCTTT. The encoded protein is CASSFGTGLNTEAFF.